The 31 T cell receptor beta chains listed next were all sequenced from one sample in a study of T cells in Graves' hyperthyroidism and ophthalmopathy. Using RNA transcripts as the source, TCR beta CDR3 regions were amplified. Primed by the HTBI set, a first-round RT-PCR was run on the TCR CDR3. From the multiplex PCR reads, TCRdb called clonotypes with MiXCR, one entry per CDR3 protein. The table has about 420,000 distinct CDR3 sequences, roughly 15% seen once. Sequenced sample: blood. The receptors were sampled from a woman younger than 35 with Graves' hyperthyroidism.

This clonotype was detected a few times. The CDR3 region has the DNA TGTGCCAGCAGTCCCTTTCGGGTGCACAATGAGCAGTTCTTC. This translates into CASSPFRVHNEQFF. The chain uses TRBV6-1 and TRBJ2-1, with D unclear. This CDR3 has 14 amino acids. CDR1 MNHNS and CDR2 SASEGT come from the germline V gene. Trimming left V 5 bases short and J 5 bases short, with 13 bases between.

This clonotype was seen more than once but under ten times. This chain connects TRBV12-5 to TRBJ2-1; D not certain. The germline V gene encodes CDR1 LGHNT and CDR2 FRNRAP. There are 13 residues in the CDR3. V lost 5 bases and J 5 bases, leaving 10 bases between the germline ends. CDR3 DNA: TGTGCTAGTGGTACCAGCACAAACAATGAGCAGTTCTTC. It specifies CASGTSTNNEQFF.

CDR3 coding DNA: TGTGCCAGCAGTTACTCCCATTATAATGAGCAGTTCTTC. Its protein is CASSYSHYNEQFF. The genes are TRBV6-6 and TRBJ2-1; no firm D call. Trimming left V 0 bases short and J 7 bases short, with 7 bases between. The CDR3 spans 13 residues. Germline V gene sequence: CDR1 MNHNY, CDR2 SVGAGI (reference sequence).

This clonotype was recorded many times. CDR3 bases: TGTGCCAGCAGCCAAGGGGCTAGCTACACCTTC. Protein sequence: CASSQGASYTF. V usage is TRBV3-1 and J usage is TRBJ1-2, with unresolved D. CDR1 LGHDT and CDR2 YNNKEL come from the germline V gene (reference sequence). V gave up 1 base and J gave up 9 bases, with 6 bases separating them. This CDR3 is built from 11 residues.

This clonotype came up once. The chain joins TRBV7-9 to TRBJ2-7; D possibly uses TRBD1 or TRBD2 (5 bases each). This CDR3 region has 13 residues. Per germline, CDR1 SEHNR and CDR2 FQNEAQ (reference sequence). The V end was cut by 5 bases, the J end by 1 base, with 9 bases between. This CDR3 reads CASSRGVSYEQYF. The CDR3 DNA is TGTGCCAGCAGCCGAGGGGTTTCCTACGAGCAGTACTTC.

This clonotype has a count of ten or more. The chain links TRBV28 to TRBJ1-1, with a tentative D call TRBD1 (6 bases). Germline V gives CDR1 MDHEN, CDR2 SYDVKM. This CDR3 spans 14 amino acids. Trimming stripped 4 bases from V and 4 bases from J, with 13 bases between. The CDR3, as DNA: TGTGCCAGCAGTTCTGGGGGGGCGATCACTGAAGCTTTCTTT. Amino acid sequence: CASSSGGAITEAFF.

This clonotype was found once. At one end the junction does not follow the germline gene, possibly because of a read error. CDR3 DNA sequence: TGTGCCAGCAGCCCTGGGACTAGCGGAGTCCAAGAGGCCCAGTACTTC. Translated, it gives CASSPGTSGVQEAQYF. The chain uses TRBV3-1 and TRBJ2-5, with 11 bases fitting TRBD2. Germline-derived CDR1 and CDR2 are LGHDT and YNNKEL (reference sequence). The CDR3 runs 16 residues.

Turning to this clonotype: A much larger clonotype is one base distant, so this may be a read error. The V call is TRBV7-2, the J call TRBJ2-7; D might be TRBD1 (6 bases). Germline CDR1 reads SGHTA; CDR2 reads FQGNSA. The CDR3 runs to 19 residues. The CDR3 loop is CASSFSSSRLQGSRYEQCF. The CDR3 DNA is TGTGCCAGCAGCTTTTCTTCCAGTCGGTTACAGGGCTCTAGGTACGAGCAGTGCTTC.

This clonotype was seen many times. V usage is TRBV20-1 and J usage is TRBJ2-1; 10 nucleotides agree with TRBD2. Germline loops: CDR1 DFQATT, CDR2 SNEGSKA (reference sequence). The V gene end was trimmed by 3 bases and the J gene end by 13 bases; junction bases not matched to a gene: 18. The CDR3 has 16 amino acids. This CDR3 reads CSASPLTSGLETAQFF. The DNA for the CDR3 is TGCAGTGCTAGTCCCCTGACTAGCGGGTTAGAAACTGCCCAGTTCTTC.

This clonotype was counted ten times or more. The chain carries TRBV27 and TRBJ1-5; D gene unclear. Germline-derived CDR1 and CDR2 are MNHEY and SMNVEV (reference sequence). The CDR3 has 13 residues. V was pared by 1 base and J by 3 bases, with 4 bases between. The CDR3 nucleotides read TGTGCCAGCAGTTTATTGGACAATCAGCCCCAGCATTTT. Encoded protein: CASSLLDNQPQHF.

This clonotype turned up a few times. The chain couples TRBV9 to TRBJ2-7, with 12 bases matching TRBD1. The trim removed 3 bases at V and 5 bases at J, leaving 3 bases unmatched. Germline assignment: CDR1 SGDLS and CDR2 YYNGEE. This CDR3 has 14 residues. The CDR3 loop is CASSGGTGGHEQYF. The CDR3 nucleotides are TGTGCCAGCAGCGGAGGGACAGGGGGCCACGAGCAGTACTTC. Based on the CDR3 plus reference TRBV9 and TRBJ2-7, the full variable domain is DSGVTQTPKHLITATGQRVTLRCSPRSGDLSVYWYQQSLDQGLQFLIQYYNGEERAKGNILERFSAQQFPDLHSELNLSSLELGDSALYFCASSGGTGGHEQYFGPGTRLTVT.

Notes on this clonotype: The junction and the germline gene differ at one end; a read error may be behind it. J is TRBJ1-2 and V is TRBV7-2; 7 nucleotides match TRBD1. CDR3 size: 15 residues. Germline V gene sequence: CDR1 SGHTA, CDR2 FQGNSA. In nucleotides, the CDR3 is TGTGCCGGCAGCTTAGAAGGAGGGGGCGACTATGGCTACACCTTC. Translation gives CAGSLEGGGDYGYTF.

For this clonotype: This may be a read error: a much more frequent sequence differs by one nucleotide. The CDR3 end shows no conserved phenylalanine or tryptophan, and so a read error is likely. The CDR3 protein is CAWTDRGLHNQPQHL. The CDR3 nucleotides read TGTGCCTGGACGGACAGGGGGCTACACAATCAGCCCCAGCATTTG. This chain joins TRBV30 and TRBJ1-5, with 11 bases fitting TRBD1. This CDR3 is 15 amino acids long. Germline trimming cut 4 bases from V and 3 bases from J; bases unmatched to any gene: 5. Germline CDR1 reads GTSNPN; CDR2 reads SVGIG (reference sequence).

The V and J genes are TRBV7-6 and TRBJ1-4, with D possibly being TRBD1 (5 bases). The CDR3 consists of 15 residues. Trimming removed 5 bases from V and 5 bases from J, with 15 bases in between. Germline V CDR1 and CDR2: SGHVS, FNYEAQ. The CDR3 DNA follows: TGTGCCAGCAGCGTAGTGACAGTTCCAAATGAAAAACTGTTTTTT. Translating it yields CASSVVTVPNEKLFF.

At least ten counts were recorded for this clonotype. The genes are TRBV29-1 and TRBJ1-2, with D tentatively TRBD1 (5 bases). V was pared by 2 bases and J by 7 bases, with 11 bases between. This CDR3 has 12 amino acids. CDR1 and CDR2 from the germline V gene are SQVTM and ANQGSEA. In DNA form, the CDR3 reads TGCAGCGTTGAACGGCAGGGCCCTGGCTACACCTTC. Translating gives CSVERQGPGYTF.

The table lists this clonotype with many counts. The chain combines TRBV7-3 with TRBJ2-5; D is ambiguous. CDR1 SGHTA and CDR2 FQGTGA come from the germline V gene. CDR3 size: 13 residues. Trimming cost V 2 bases and J 4 bases, with 8 bases left between them. DNA of the CDR3: TGTGCCAGCAGCTTAGACGGCGTAGAGACCCAGTACTTC. Amino acid sequence: CASSLDGVETQYF.

This clonotype was recorded a few times. The chain has TRBV27 and TRBJ1-1; 9 bases align to TRBD1. Germline CDR1 MNHEY, CDR2 SMNVEV (reference sequence). CDR3 size: 13 residues. With 10 bases clipped from V and 4 bases from J, the junction kept 7 bases outside the gene matches. DNA of the CDR3: TGTGCCACCGAGGGACAGGGTACCACTGAAGCTTTCTTT. This gives the protein CATEGQGTTEAFF.

This clonotype showed up just a few times. The chain is built from TRBV6-2 or TRBV6-3 and TRBJ1-5, with D possibly matching TRBD1 (5 bases). CDR1 is MNHEY and CDR2 is SVGEGT in the germline V gene. The V end was cut by 2 bases, the J end by 6 bases, with 14 bases between. This CDR3 is built from 15 residues. The CDR3 here is CASSYTSTGVQPQHF. CDR3 nucleotide sequence: TGTGCCAGCAGTTACACGTCCACGGGGGTTCAGCCCCAGCATTTT.

This chain connects TRBV3-1 to TRBJ2-3, with D perhaps matching TRBD2 (6 bases). The CDR3 runs 17 residues. V dropped 4 bases and J dropped 2 bases, with 19 bases sitting between them. Germline V gives CDR1 LGHDT, CDR2 YNNKEL (reference sequence). The CDR3 DNA sequence: TGTGCCAGCAGCCGAAGCGTGGGACTTTCCTTCACAGATACGCAGTATTTT. Translation: CASSRSVGLSFTDTQYF.

This clonotype was detected ten times or more. The V call is TRBV28, the J call TRBJ1-1; D is perhaps TRBD1 (5 bases). This CDR3 has 15 amino acids. Trimming removed 3 bases from V and 1 base from J, with 12 bases in between. Germline CDR1 reads MDHEN; CDR2 reads SYDVKM. CDR3 amino acids: CASSFIRQRNTEAFF. The CDR3 region has the DNA TGTGCCAGCAGTTTCATTCGACAGAGGAACACTGAAGCTTTCTTT.

This clonotype occurred a few times. The rearrangement joins TRBV20-1 to TRBJ2-7; TRBD1 matches at 9 bases. This CDR3 spans 14 amino acids. CDR1 and CDR2 (germline): DFQATT, SNEGSKA (reference sequence). Trimming removed 4 bases from V and 6 bases from J; junction bases left unmatched: 10. CDR3 protein: CSAISGGQGFEQYF. The CDR3 DNA reads as TGCAGTGCTATCTCGGGGGGACAGGGTTTCGAGCAGTACTTC.

Ten or more counts support this clonotype. V and J are TRBV15 and TRBJ1-1; TRBD1 matches 7 bases. CDR1 is LNHNV, CDR2 YYDKDF, per germline (reference sequence). This CDR3 comprises 14 residues. With V trimmed by 0 bases and J by 10 bases, 8 bases remained unmatched. This CDR3 is CATSRDELGQPAFF. The CDR3 nucleotides read TGTGCCACCAGCAGAGATGAGTTGGGACAGCCAGCTTTCTTT.

This clonotype was recorded at least ten times. The rearrangement uses TRBV5-1 and TRBJ2-3; D not resolved. The germline V gene has CDR1 SGHRS and CDR2 YFSETQ. The CDR3 is 14 amino acids. V was clipped by 4 bases and J by 4 bases, with 13 bases between them. CDR3 loop: CASSLTRPPDTQYF. CDR3 DNA sequence: TGCGCCAGCAGCCTCACCCGGCCTCCAGATACGCAGTATTTT.

This clonotype was observed a handful of times. A much larger clone lies one base from this, so it may be a read error. The chain links TRBV6-1 to TRBJ2-7, with 7 bases matching TRBD1. The CDR3 totals 13 residues. The junction had 4 bases not matched to a gene; V was cut back by 7 bases and J by 1 base. Germline-derived CDR1 and CDR2 are MNHNS and SASEGT. The CDR3 DNA follows: TGTGCCAGCACGCCGGGACAGTCCTACGAGCAGTACTTC. This translates into CASTPGQSYEQYF.

The sample holds many counts of this clonotype. The chain is built from TRBV3-1 and TRBJ2-1; 10 positions agree with TRBD2. Germline V gene lookup returns CDR1 LGHDT and CDR2 YNNKEL (reference sequence). V shed 3 bases and J 5 bases; nucleotides not matched to a gene: 7. The CDR3 is 16 residues long. Here the CDR3 reads CASSHGAGGGHNEQFF. CDR3 nucleotides: TGTGCCAGCAGCCATGGAGCGGGAGGGGGGCACAATGAGCAGTTCTTC.

This clonotype was seen only a few times. The chain has TRBV6-2 or TRBV6-3 and TRBJ2-7, with TRBD1 matching over 11 bases. Germline V CDR1 and CDR2: MNHEY, SVGEGT. This CDR3 has 14 residues. With V trimmed by 4 bases and J by 8 bases, 7 bases remained unmatched. CDR3 residues: CASSSLRDRGKQYF. CDR3 in DNA: TGTGCCAGCAGTTCACTAAGGGACAGGGGGAAGCAGTACTTC.

This clonotype was picked up many times. The CDR3 bases are TGTGCCAGCACCAAGGACAGGGGGCGCTTTGGCTATGGCTACACCTTC. As protein: CASTKDRGRFGYGYTF. The chain uses TRBV5-6 and TRBJ1-2; 11 nucleotides line up with TRBD1. The CDR3 consists of 16 residues. Per germline, CDR1 SGHDT and CDR2 YYEEEE. V dropped 6 bases and J dropped 4; count of bases not matched to a gene: 11.

This clonotype occurred a few times. V and J are TRBV7-6 and TRBJ2-2, with 12 bases aligning to TRBD2. This CDR3 spans 16 amino acids. V lost 5 bases to trimming and J lost 3 bases; unmatched junction nucleotides: 4. Germline V gives CDR1 SGHVS, CDR2 FNYEAQ. As DNA, the CDR3 is TGTGCCAGCAGCAAGCGACTAGCGGGGGACACCGGGGAGCTGTTTTTT. Its translation: CASSKRLAGDTGELFF.

V usage is TRBV11-2 and J usage is TRBJ2-1, with D perhaps being TRBD1 or TRBD2 (5 bases each). Trimming removed 2 bases at V and 4 bases at J, with 21 bases between. The CDR3 consists of 18 residues. CDR1 is SGHAT, CDR2 FQNNGV, per germline. The CDR3 loop is CASSLSLSGPAVYNEQFF. CDR3 coding DNA: TGTGCCAGCAGCTTATCTCTATCGGGGCCAGCGGTTTACAATGAGCAGTTCTTC.

This clonotype occurred many times. V gene TRBV6-1 combines with J gene TRBJ1-1; no reliable D call. The germline gives CDR1 MNHNS, CDR2 SASEGT. Trimming removed 2 bases at V and 11 bases at J, with 9 bases between. The CDR3 has 11 residues. CDR3 residues: CASSENMLAFF. CDR3 DNA sequence: TGTGCCAGCAGTGAAAATATGTTGGCTTTCTTT.

This clonotype was detected many times. The chain is built from TRBV12-3 or TRBV12-4 and TRBJ2-5; 8 bases fit TRBD1. There are 14 residues in the CDR3. J was trimmed by 3 bases and V by 3 bases; bases with no gene match: 3. The CDR3 loop reads CASSFAGGEETQYF. DNA for the CDR3: TGTGCCAGCAGTTTTGCAGGGGGCGAAGAGACCCAGTACTTC.